These T cell receptor gamma chains were read from a single sample in a study of human gamma delta and Vdelta1 T cells. For these receptors, no antigen is known. TCRdb reprocessed the PCR reads through CATT. This repertoire shows 7,500 to 10,000 gamma-chain clones, about 47% found once; its top ten account for about 2.5%. Sequencing used Vdelta1 gamma-delta T cells from blood grown in culture (DOT cells). Every receptor here comes from a human donor in good health. Both conserved end residues are part of each CDR3. Where a row states a size, it is once, few, many or the class of an expanded clone; other rows omit it.

>TRGV10|TRGJP1|few
CAAWDEPRTTGWFKIF
TGTGCTGCGTGGGATGAACCAAGGACCACTGGTTGGTTCAAGATATTT
>TRGV9|TRGJ1/TRGJ2|NA
CALWEGWNYYKKLF
TGTGCCTTGTGGGAGGGGTGGAATTATTATAAGAAACTCTTT
>TRGV8|TRGJP2|NA
CATWDARGSSDWIKTF
TGTGCCACCTGGGATGCCCGGGGCAGTAGTGATTGGATCAAGACGTTT
>TRGV8|TRGJP2|few
CATWGTRGDWIKTF
TGTGCCACCTGGGGCACCCGTGGTGATTGGATCAAGACGTTT
>TRGV3|TRGJP1|few
CATWDRPTTGWFKIF
TGTGCCACCTGGGACAGGCCTACCACTGGTTGGTTCAAGATATTT
>TRGV5|TRGJ1/TRGJ2|NA
CATWDRLPTWDYYKKLF
TGTGCCACCTGGGACAGACTTCCAACCTGGGATTATTATAAGAAACTCTTT
>TRGV8|TRGJ1/TRGJ2|NA
CATWDFYKKLF
TGTGCCACCTGGGATTTCTATAAGAAACTCTTT
>TRGV5P|TRGJP2|NA
CATWGGQAGDWIKTF
TGTGCCACCTGGGGCGGACAGGCGGGAGATTGGATCAAGACGTTT
>TRGV3|TRGJ1/TRGJ2|once
CATGVGGKKLF
TGTGCCACCGGGGTCGGGGGGAAGAAACTCTTT
>TRGV8|TRGJP2|NA
CATWDKTGSDWIKTF
TGTGCCACCTGGGATAAGACGGGTAGTGATTGGATCAAGACGTTT
>TRGV9|TRGJP1|NA
CALWESPPGWFKIF
TGTGCCTTGTGGGAGTCCCCTCCTGGTTGGTTCAAGATATTT
>TRGV8|TRGJP1|NA
CATWDNHYSGWFKIF
TGTGCCACCTGGGATAATCATTACTCTGGTTGGTTCAAGATATTT
>TRGV5|TRGJ1/TRGJ2|NA
CATWVPYKKLF
TGTGCCACCTGGGTCCCCTATAAGAAACTCTTT
>TRGV4|TRGJ1/TRGJ2|NA
CATWEPNYYKKLF
TGTGCCACCTGGGAGCCTAATTATTATAAGAAACTCTTT
>TRGV8|TRGJ1/TRGJ2|NA
CATWDRSPLYYKKLF
TGTGCCACCTGGGATAGGTCCCCCCTTTATTATAAGAAACTCTTT
>TRGV5P|TRGJP1|NA
CATWAHPLEGTGWFKIF
TGTGCCACCTGGGCCCACCCTCTTGAGGGCACTGGTTGGTTCAAGATATTT
>TRGV10|TRGJ1/TRGJ2|few
CAALDQKLF
TGTGCTGCGTTGGATCAGAAACTCTTT
>TRGV3|TRGJP2|NA
CATWDRPNWIKTF
TGTGCCACCTGGGACAGGCCTAATTGGATCAAGACGTTT
>TRGV9|TRGJ1/TRGJ2|few
CALWDPDYYKKLF
TGTGCCTTGTGGGATCCCGATTATTATAAGAAACTCTTT
>TRGV10|TRGJ1/TRGJ2|few
CAACPVRGWKLF
TGTGCTGCGTGTCCGGTGCGTGGGTGGAAACTCTTT
>TRGV9|TRGJ1/TRGJ2|NA
CALWEVRRKCKKLF
TGTGCCTTGTGGGAGGTGCGAAGAAAGTGTAAGAAACTCTTT
>TRGV2|TRGJP1|few
CATWDDTGWFKIF
TGTGCCACCTGGGACGACACTGGTTGGTTCAAGATATTT
>TRGV5|TRGJ1/TRGJ2|NA
CATWDRPLYKKLF
TGTGCCACCTGGGACAGGCCTCTCTATAAGAAACTCTTT
>TRGV8|TRGJ1/TRGJ2|NA
CATWDLGYYKKLF
TGTGCCACCTGGGATCTTGGATATTATAAGAAACTCTTT
>TRGV9|TRGJP|few
CALWEVATFRELGKKIKVF
TGTGCCTTGTGGGAGGTTGCCACCTTTCGAGAGTTGGGCAAAAAAATCAAGGTATTT
>TRGV2|TRGJ1/TRGJ2|NA
CATWDGRGKKLF
TGTGCCACCTGGGACGGGCGCGGTAAGAAACTCTTT
>TRGV10|TRGJ1/TRGJ2|NA
CAAWAPRKLF
TGTGCTGCGTGGGCCCCCCGGAAACTCTTT
>TRGV9|TRGJP|NA
CALWATWELGKKIKVF
TGTGCCTTGTGGGCAACCTGGGAGTTGGGCAAAAAAATCAAGGTATTT
>TRGV3|TRGJP1|NA
CATWDKGWFKIF
TGTGCCACCTGGGACAAGGGTTGGTTCAAGATATTT
>TRGV2|TRGJ1/TRGJ2|NA
CATWDGRRNYKKLF
TGTGCCACCTGGGACGGGCGTAGGAATTATAAGAAACTCTTT
>TRGV3|TRGJ1/TRGJ2|NA
CATWDRGASNYYKKLF
TGTGCCACCTGGGACAGGGGAGCCTCGAATTATTATAAGAAACTCTTT
>TRGV4|TRGJ1/TRGJ2|few
CATWDGVSYKKLF
TGTGCCACCTGGGATGGCGTCTCCTATAAGAAACTCTTT
>TRGV5|TRGJ1/TRGJ2|NA
CATWDESKLQSYKKLF
TGTGCCACCTGGGACGAATCAAAGTTACAGAGTTATAAGAAACTCTTT
>TRGV3|TRGJ1/TRGJ2|few
CATWDLIYYKKLF
TGTGCCACCTGGGACCTAATCTATTATAAGAAACTCTTT
>TRGV8|TRGJ1/TRGJ2|NA
CATWDMNYKKLF
TGTGCCACCTGGGATATGAATTATAAGAAACTCTTT
>TRGV2|TRGJ1/TRGJ2|NA
CATWDGRTYKKLF
TGTGCCACCTGGGACGGGAGAACTTATAAGAAACTCTTT
>TRGV9|TRGJ1/TRGJ2|once
CALWELEKLF
TGTGCCTTGTGGGAGTTAGAGAAACTCTTT
>TRGV8|TRGJP1|NA
CATWARTGWFKIF
TGTGCCACCTGGGCCCGCACTGGTTGGTTCAAGATATTT
>TRGV4|TRGJ1/TRGJ2|NA
CATWDVEDYKKLF
TGTGCCACCTGGGATGTGGAGGATTATAAGAAACTCTTT
>TRGV4|TRGJ1/TRGJ2|few
CATWGWDYKKLF
TGTGCCACCTGGGGATGGGATTATAAGAAACTCTTT
>TRGV2|TRGJP2|NA
CATWDVDSDCIKTF
TGTGCCACCTGGGACGTTGATAGTGATTGTATCAAGACGTTT
>TRGV3|TRGJ1/TRGJ2|few
CATWDRVFYYKKLF
TGTGCCACCTGGGACAGAGTATTTTATTATAAGAAACTCTTT
>TRGV8|TRGJP2|few
CATWRGSDWIKTF
TGTGCCACCTGGAGGGGTAGTGATTGGATCAAGACGTTT
>TRGV3|TRGJ1/TRGJ2|NA
CATWDGKKLF
TGTGCCACCTGGGACGGTAAGAAACTCTTT
>TRGV9|TRGJ1/TRGJ2|few
CALWEVQEHYYKKLF
TGTGCCTTGTGGGAGGTGCAGGAGCATTATTATAAGAAACTCTTT
>TRGV4|TRGJ1/TRGJ2|few
CALWEVRDYKKLF
TGTGCCTTGTGGGAGGTGCGGGACTATAAGAAACTCTTT
>TRGV9|TRGJ1/TRGJ2|NA
CALWEGREKLF
TGTGCCTTGTGGGAGGGAAGGGAGAAACTCTTT
>TRGV8|TRGJ1/TRGJ2|medium-sized
CATWDNYKKLF
TGTGCCACCTGGGATAATTATAAGAAACTCTTT